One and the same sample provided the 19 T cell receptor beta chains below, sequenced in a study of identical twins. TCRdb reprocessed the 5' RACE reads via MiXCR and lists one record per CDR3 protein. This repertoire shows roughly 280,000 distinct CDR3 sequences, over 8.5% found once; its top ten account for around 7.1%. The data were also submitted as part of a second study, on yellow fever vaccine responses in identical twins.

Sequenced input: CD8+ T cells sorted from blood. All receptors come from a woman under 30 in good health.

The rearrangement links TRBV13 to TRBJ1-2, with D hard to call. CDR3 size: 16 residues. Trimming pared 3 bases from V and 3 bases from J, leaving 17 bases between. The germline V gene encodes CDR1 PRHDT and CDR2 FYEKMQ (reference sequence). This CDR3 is CASSFQTSTEYYGYTF. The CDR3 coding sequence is TGTGCCAGCAGCTTTCAAACTTCGACTGAATACTATGGCTACACCTTC.

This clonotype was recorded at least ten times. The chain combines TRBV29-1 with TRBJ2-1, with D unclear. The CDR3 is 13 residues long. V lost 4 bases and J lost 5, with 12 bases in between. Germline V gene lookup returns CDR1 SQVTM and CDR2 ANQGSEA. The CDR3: CSVAPPLNNEQFF. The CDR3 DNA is TGCAGCGTTGCCCCGCCCCTGAACAATGAGCAGTTCTTC.

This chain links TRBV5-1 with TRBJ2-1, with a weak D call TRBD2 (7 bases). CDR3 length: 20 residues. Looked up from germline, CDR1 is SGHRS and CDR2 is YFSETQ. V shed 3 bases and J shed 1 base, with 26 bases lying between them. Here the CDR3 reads CASSWTGAGAPWVSYNEQFF. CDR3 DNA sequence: TGCGCCAGCAGCTGGACCGGGGCGGGGGCCCCCTGGGTGTCCTACAATGAGCAGTTCTTC.

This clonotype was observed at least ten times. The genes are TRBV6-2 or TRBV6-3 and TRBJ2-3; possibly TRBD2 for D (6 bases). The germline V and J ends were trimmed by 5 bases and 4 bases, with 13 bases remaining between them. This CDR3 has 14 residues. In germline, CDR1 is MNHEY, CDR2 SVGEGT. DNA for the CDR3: TGTGCCAGCAGTAATCGGGAGTGGGCAGATACGCAGTATTTT. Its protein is CASSNREWADTQYF.

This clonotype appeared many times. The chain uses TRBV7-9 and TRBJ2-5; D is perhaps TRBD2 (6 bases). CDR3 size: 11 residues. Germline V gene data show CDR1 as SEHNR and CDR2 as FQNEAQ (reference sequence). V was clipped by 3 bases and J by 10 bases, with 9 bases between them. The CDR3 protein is CASSFGGDQYF. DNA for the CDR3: TGTGCCAGCAGCTTCGGGGGAGACCAGTACTTC.

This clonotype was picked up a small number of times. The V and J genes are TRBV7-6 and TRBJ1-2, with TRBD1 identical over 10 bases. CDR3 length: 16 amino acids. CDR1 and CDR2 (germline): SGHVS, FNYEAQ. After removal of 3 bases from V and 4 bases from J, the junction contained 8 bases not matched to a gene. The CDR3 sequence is CASSLGTGVPFYGYTF. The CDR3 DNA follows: TGTGCCAGCAGCTTGGGGACAGGGGTTCCTTTCTATGGCTACACCTTC.

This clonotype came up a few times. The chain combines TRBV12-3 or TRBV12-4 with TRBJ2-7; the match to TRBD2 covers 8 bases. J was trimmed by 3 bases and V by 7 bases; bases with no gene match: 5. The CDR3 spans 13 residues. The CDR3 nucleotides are TGTGCCAGCAAGATGGGACTAGTCTACGAGCAGTACTTC. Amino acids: CASKMGLVYEQYF.

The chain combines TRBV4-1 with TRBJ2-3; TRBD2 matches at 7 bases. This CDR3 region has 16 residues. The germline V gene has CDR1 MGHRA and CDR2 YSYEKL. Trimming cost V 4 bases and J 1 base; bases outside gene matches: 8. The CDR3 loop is CASSLRAGTRTDTQYF. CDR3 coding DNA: TGCGCCAGCAGCCTACGAGCGGGGACCCGCACAGATACGCAGTATTTT.

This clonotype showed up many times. This chain's CDR3 is CASSLLGGSNSPLHF. CDR3 nucleotides: TGTGCCAGCAGTTTATTGGGGGGAAGCAATTCACCCCTCCACTTT. The chain recombines TRBV27 with TRBJ1-6; the D gene is possibly TRBD1 (5 bases). Germline assignment: CDR1 MNHEY and CDR2 SMNVEV (reference sequence). Trimming took off 1 base at V and 7 bases at J, with 11 bases between the two ends. The CDR3 is 15 amino acids.

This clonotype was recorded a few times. DNA for the CDR3: TGTGCCAGCAGCCAAGATGGAGGGACAGGGAACTACAATGAGCAGTTCTTC. Translated: CASSQDGGTGNYNEQFF. The chain carries TRBV3-1 and TRBJ2-1; 9 bases agree with TRBD1. V lost 0 bases to trimming and J lost 3 bases; unmatched junction nucleotides: 6. Germline CDR1 is LGHDT and CDR2 is YNNKEL (reference sequence). This CDR3 has 17 amino acids.

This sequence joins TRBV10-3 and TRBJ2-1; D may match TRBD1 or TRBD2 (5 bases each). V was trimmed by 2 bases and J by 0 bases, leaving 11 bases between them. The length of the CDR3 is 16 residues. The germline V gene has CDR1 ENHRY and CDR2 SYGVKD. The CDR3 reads CAISEPGPGSYNEQFF. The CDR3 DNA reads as TGTGCCATCAGTGAGCCGGGACCCGGCTCCTACAATGAGCAGTTCTTC.

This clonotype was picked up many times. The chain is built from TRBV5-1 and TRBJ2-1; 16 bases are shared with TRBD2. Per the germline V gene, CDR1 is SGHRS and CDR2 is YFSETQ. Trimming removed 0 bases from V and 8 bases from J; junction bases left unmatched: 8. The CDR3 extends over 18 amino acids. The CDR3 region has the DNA TGCGCCAGCAGCTTGGAAGAGGGACTAGCGGGAGGGTGGGATGAGCAGTTCTTC. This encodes CASSLEEGLAGGWDEQFF.

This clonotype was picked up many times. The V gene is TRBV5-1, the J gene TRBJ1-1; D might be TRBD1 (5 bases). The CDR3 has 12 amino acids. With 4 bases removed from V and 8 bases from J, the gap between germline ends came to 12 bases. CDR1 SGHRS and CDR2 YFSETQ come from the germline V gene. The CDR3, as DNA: TGCGCCAGCAGCCACTACGGGGCAGAAGCTTTCTTT. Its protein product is CASSHYGAEAFF.

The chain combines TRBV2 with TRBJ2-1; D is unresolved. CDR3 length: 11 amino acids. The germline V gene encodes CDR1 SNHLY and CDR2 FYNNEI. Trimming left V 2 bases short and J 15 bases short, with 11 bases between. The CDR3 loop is CASSELVSWFF. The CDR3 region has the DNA TGTGCCAGCAGTGAACTGGTTTCGTGGTTCTTC.

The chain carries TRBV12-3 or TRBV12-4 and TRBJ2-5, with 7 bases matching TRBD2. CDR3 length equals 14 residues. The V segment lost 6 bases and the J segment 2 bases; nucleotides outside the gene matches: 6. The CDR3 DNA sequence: TGTGCCAGCAGGTCGCGGGGGTGGCAAGAGACCCAGTACTTC. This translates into CASRSRGWQETQYF.

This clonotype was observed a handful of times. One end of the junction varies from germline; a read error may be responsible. CDR3 sequence (DNA): TGTGCCAGCAGTTACTATAGCAAAGATACGCAGTATTTT. Translating it yields CASSYYSKDTQYF. V and J are TRBV6-2 or TRBV6-3 and TRBJ2-3, with D hard to call. The CDR3 has 13 amino acids. The germline V gene encodes CDR1 MNHEY and CDR2 SVGEGT.

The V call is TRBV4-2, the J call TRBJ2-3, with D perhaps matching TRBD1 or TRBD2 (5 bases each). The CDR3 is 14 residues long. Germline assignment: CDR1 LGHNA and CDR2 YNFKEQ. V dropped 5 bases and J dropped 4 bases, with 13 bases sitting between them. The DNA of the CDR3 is TGTGCCAGCAGCGAGGCGGTGGGGGCAGATACGCAGTATTTT. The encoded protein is CASSEAVGADTQYF.

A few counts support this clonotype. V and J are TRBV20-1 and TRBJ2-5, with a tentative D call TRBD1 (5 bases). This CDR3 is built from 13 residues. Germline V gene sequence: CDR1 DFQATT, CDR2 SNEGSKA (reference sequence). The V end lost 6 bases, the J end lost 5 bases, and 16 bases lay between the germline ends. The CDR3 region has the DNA TGCAGTGCCACTCTAGGGGCCCACGAGACCCAGTACTTC. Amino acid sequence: CSATLGAHETQYF.

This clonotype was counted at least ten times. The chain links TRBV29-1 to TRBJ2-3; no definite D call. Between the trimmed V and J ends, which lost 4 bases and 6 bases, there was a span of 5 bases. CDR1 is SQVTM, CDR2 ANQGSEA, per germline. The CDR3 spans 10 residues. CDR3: CSVAADTQYF. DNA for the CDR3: TGCAGCGTTGCGGCTGATACGCAGTATTTT.